This T cell receptor beta chain was obtained from a study of identical twins (dated by TCRdb to 2016 to 2018). About the full investigation: To test whether fetal clonotypes persist, this study deep-sequenced TCR alpha and beta repertoires from monozygotic twins, from unrelated adults of various ages, and from cord blood. Replicate twin experiments were performed at different times using different library preparation protocols to rule out contamination. Broader findings and caveats from the paper: Excess twin sharing in beta out-of-frame sequences was weaker because fewer shared sequences lowered the signal-to-noise ratio. Zero-insertion analyses could be partly confounded by invariant T cells such as MAIT and iNKT, though diverse VJ usage argued against such confounding for most clonotypes. Compared with coincidental sharing between unrelated individuals, an excess of low generation-probability sequences was observed among out-of-frame TCR alpha sequences shared between twins. Abundant cord blood beta clonotypes carried fewer insertions; young adult naive repertoires showed a weaker similar trend, while memory repertoires showed none. Because the same donors could not be followed over many years, the conclusions depended on cross-sectional statistical analysis. In monozygotic twins, out-of-frame TCR alpha sharing was systematically underestimated by recombination models, although the models agreed with sharing between unrelated individuals.

Measured from the cysteine to the phenylalanine, the CDR3 is 15 residues long. The kept DNA is CDR3 alone, 45 bases in frame from the first base. Taken from the germline V gene (reference sequence), the CDR1 and CDR2 loops are MNHEY and SMNVEV. The germline ends are 11 bases apart after V is trimmed by 1 base and J by 1 base. The protocol used for the library was 5' RACE. This sample was sequenced with an Illumina HiSeq 2000. A universal primer binding site was introduced by template switching, and a unique molecular identifier was present in the final cDNA, enabling accurate counting of TCR cDNA molecules. First-strand cDNA for TCR alpha and beta chains was synthesized from specific primers in the conserved constant-segment region. To control for contamination, every cDNA library carried two barcodes: a SMART-Mk sample barcode plus Illumina barcodes. TruSeq adapter sequences and Illumina sample barcodes were added in two successive PCR steps. Sequencing of the TCR alpha and beta cDNA libraries was done on the Illumina HiSeq platform using custom primers. Per the original workflow: MiGEC processed the raw reads to extract unique molecular identifiers, while MiXCR was used to determine the CDR3 positions. Recombination models were inferred per individual with the repgenHMM and IGoR tools using an EM algorithm. The analysis of shared clonotypes was done with the tcR package in R, with sharing normalized by the product of cloneset sizes. To study raw recombination without the effects of thymic and clonal selection, out-of-frame nonproductive sequences were analyzed. TCRdb reprocessed the public reads (quality trimming at Q25 with fastp, clone calling with MiXCR) and kept in-frame beta chains. Duplicate CDR3 protein sequences are folded into a single record with the most common DNA and genes. The V and J calls and clone size come from TCRdb's table, not from the authors' own analysis. Here the sample has about 690,000 distinct CDR3 sequences; around 6% occur a single time. The ten largest make up under 2% of the sample.

All donors were healthy Caucasians. Three unrelated non-twin adults were additionally sequenced: a male aged 18 to 30, a male aged 50 to 59 and a female aged 50 to 59. Miltenyi CD45RO+ enrichment and human naive T-cell isolation kits were used to isolate memory (CD45RO+) and naive T cells from PBMC. This clonotype was observed at least ten times. Its binding antigen is unknown. Base quality data are lacking; no much larger clone is found one base away. The V gene is TRBV27 and the J gene is TRBJ2-7; no D segment can be confidently identified. What was sequenced was naive T cells sorted from blood. In light of the paper, this sample's cell subset or site label describes: cells isolated with a human naive T-cell isolation kit. The clonotype originates from a young man in good health. The CDR3 protein is CASSLYGQGSYEQYF. The DNA sequence is TGTGCCAGCAGTTTATATGGGCAAGGATCCTACGAGCAGTACTTC.